Presented here are 10 T cell receptor beta chains from one specimen sequenced in a study of cytomegalovirus exposure and HLA in healthy donors. The PCR ran on 60 Vbeta and 13 Jbeta primers. Sequenced by immunoSEQ multiplex PCR; TCRdb stores in-frame clones only, minus some. The sample has 110,000 or so clones; 60% to 80% are singletons. The sample comprised PBMCs. The receptors shown here come from a woman aged 25 to 39 in good health and CMV-seropositive.

The V call is TRBV5-1, the J call TRBJ1-6; 7 bases line up with TRBD1. Germline CDR1 is SGHRS and CDR2 is YFSETQ. Trimming removed 5 bases from V and 9 bases from J; junction bases left unmatched: 14. The length of the CDR3 is 16 residues. This CDR3 reads CASRTPPGTEASPLHF. In nucleotides, the CDR3 is TGCGCCAGCAGAACACCTCCGGGGACAGAAGCTTCACCCCTCCACTTT.

The chain has TRBV19 and TRBJ1-2; tentatively, D is TRBD1 (5 bases). Germline V lookup: CDR1 LNHDA, CDR2 SQIVND (reference sequence). This CDR3 contains 16 residues. V lost 4 bases and J lost 4, with 19 bases in between. In DNA, the CDR3 is TGTGCCAGTAGTACGGAGTTACGCCAGGGAGGCTATGGCTACACCTTC. Its protein is CASSTELRQGGYGYTF.

The chain joins TRBV18 to TRBJ2-1, with 12 positions matching TRBD2. The V gene end was trimmed by 2 bases and the J gene end by 1 base; junction bases not matched to a gene: 21. The germline gives CDR1 KGHSH, CDR2 LQKENI. There are 23 residues in the CDR3. CDR3 amino acids: CASSPGTGNTELAGGLSYNEQFF. As DNA, the CDR3 is TGTGCCAGCTCACCAGGAACAGGAAACACGGAGCTAGCGGGAGGGCTATCCTACAATGAGCAGTTCTTC.

The CDR3 sequence is CASRILAGVYEQYF. The CDR3 region has the DNA TGTGCCAGCAGGATCTTAGCGGGAGTGTACGAGCAGTACTTC. The V gene is TRBV6-5, the J gene TRBJ2-7; TRBD2 matches 9 bases. Germline values: CDR1 MNHEY, CDR2 SVGAGI. Unmatched junction bases numbered 7, after V lost 6 bases and J lost 4 bases. This CDR3 comprises 14 residues.

The rearrangement uses TRBV5-8 and TRBJ1-1, with D maybe TRBD1 (5 bases). The CDR3 contains 16 residues. The germline V gene encodes CDR1 SGHTS and CDR2 YDEGEE. V gave up 4 bases and J gave up 5 bases, with 21 bases separating them. Here the CDR3 DNA reads TGTGCCAGCAGCCCCTGGGTAATACATCGGGGGACTGAAGCTTTCTTT. As protein: CASSPWVIHRGTEAFF.

The V and J genes are TRBV29-1 and TRBJ2-2; 7 bases agree with TRBD2. Germline CDR1 reads SQVTM; CDR2 reads ANQGSEA. V gave up 7 bases and J gave up 3 bases; unmatched junction bases: 8. CDR3 length: 14 amino acids. The CDR3 region has the DNA TGCAGCGGGAAGGCGGGAGAGCACACCGGGGAGCTGTTTTTT. This gives the protein CSGKAGEHTGELFF.

This chain joins TRBV19 and TRBJ2-5; perhaps TRBD1 as D (6 bases). V was shortened by 1 base and J by 5 bases, with 11 bases between the two germline ends. CDR1 LNHDA and CDR2 SQIVND come from the germline V gene (reference sequence). The CDR3 is made up of 14 amino acids. CDR3 DNA sequence: TGTGCCAGTAGTATAGCGGCAGGGGTGGAGACCCAGTACTTC. Its protein product is CASSIAAGVETQYF.

This rearrangement joins TRBV15 to TRBJ2-1, with TRBD1 matching 9 bases. V was pared by 3 bases and J by 7 bases, with 10 bases of the junction left unmatched. Germline V lookup: CDR1 LNHNV, CDR2 YYDKDF (reference sequence). CDR3 length equals 16 residues. CDR3 bases: TGTGCCACCAGCAGGACGCCGGACAGGGGTAGGAATGAGCAGTTCTTC. This codes for CATSRTPDRGRNEQFF. The variable domain in full, completed from reference TRBV15 and TRBJ2-1, reads DAMVIQNPRYQVTQFGKPVTLSCSQTLNHNVMYWYQQKSSQAPKLLFHYYDKDFNNEADTPDNFQSRRPNTSFCFLDIRSPGLGDTAMYLCATSRTPDRGRNEQFFGPGTRLTVL.

The chain is built from TRBV7-8 and TRBJ1-3; no clear D gene. CDR1 and CDR2 (germline): SGHVS, FQNEAQ. The CDR3 is made up of 14 amino acids. Trimming cost V 1 base and J 1 base, with 5 bases left between them. CDR3 DNA: TGTGCCAGCAGCTTAGTGCAGTCTGGAAACACCATATATTTT. Its protein product is CASSLVQSGNTIYF.

The V call is TRBV11-3, the J call TRBJ2-5; 9 positions match TRBD1. Germline loops: CDR1 SGHNT, CDR2 YENEEA. V shed 1 base, J shed 5 bases, and the junction held 8 bases outside the gene matches. The CDR3 has 16 residues. The CDR3 loop is CASSLGSGDRVETQYF. The CDR3 DNA follows: TGTGCCAGCAGCTTAGGTTCAGGGGACAGGGTGGAGACCCAGTACTTC.